This record looks at one TCR beta chain sequence and its context. No antigen is known for it. This sample stems from a study of cytotoxic CD8 clonotypes in ibrutinib-treated CLL. Study background: Response specimens were obtained following a median treatment duration of 12 months, with a range of 6 to 36. Points from the study as a whole: Before falling back toward baseline at progression, clonality had risen at the time of ibrutinib response. While tracking circulating CD8+ T-cell counts, baseline clonality exceeded that of age-matched healthy donors. Treatment left the uncommon public clonotypes either contracted or stable in frequency.

TCRdb's table, derived via immunoSEQ multiplex PCR, lists solely in-frame clones and lacks some. The sample contains 130,000 or so clones, about 79% of which appear only once. Per germline, CDR1 LNHNV and CDR2 YYDKDF (reference sequence). The CDR3 runs 16 residues. V lost 0 bases and J lost 7, with 16 bases in between. The chain employs TRBV15 and TRBJ2-1; D is perhaps TRBD2 (6 bases). Sequenced material: PBMCs, taken after 12 months of ibrutinib treatment. This sequence originates from a human donor with chronic lymphocytic leukemia. Here the CDR3 reads CATSREVPGDVNEQFF. CDR3 bases: TGTGCCACCAGCAGAGAGGTTCCGGGAGATGTAAATGAGCAGTTCTTC.